This TCR beta chain was sequenced in a study of shared clonotypes between healthy human individuals. Study background: The people who gave samples were two women and a few men aged 18 to 49.

Germline loops: CDR1 SGHVS, CDR2 FQNEAQ. Trimming stripped 1 base from V and 6 bases from J, with 16 bases between. The CDR3 runs 15 residues. Running of the assay took place at deep level. Measured with immunoSEQ multiplex PCR; TCRdb has only the in-frame clones, and not every one. The sample holds some 240,000 clones, just over 65% seen once. From CD4+ cells came CD45RA+ naive and CD45RA-negative memory subsets. Sequenced: memory CD4+ T cells sorted from blood. The subset denotes: CD45RA-negative fraction. The J gene is TRBJ2-7, the V gene TRBV7-8; D is possibly TRBD1 or TRBD2 (5 bases each). The TCR comes from a man aged 25-45 years in good health. CDR3 amino acids: CASSLGSGPLGEQYF. CDR3 nucleotide sequence: TGTGCCAGCAGCTTAGGTTCGGGGCCACTGGGCGAGCAGTACTTC.